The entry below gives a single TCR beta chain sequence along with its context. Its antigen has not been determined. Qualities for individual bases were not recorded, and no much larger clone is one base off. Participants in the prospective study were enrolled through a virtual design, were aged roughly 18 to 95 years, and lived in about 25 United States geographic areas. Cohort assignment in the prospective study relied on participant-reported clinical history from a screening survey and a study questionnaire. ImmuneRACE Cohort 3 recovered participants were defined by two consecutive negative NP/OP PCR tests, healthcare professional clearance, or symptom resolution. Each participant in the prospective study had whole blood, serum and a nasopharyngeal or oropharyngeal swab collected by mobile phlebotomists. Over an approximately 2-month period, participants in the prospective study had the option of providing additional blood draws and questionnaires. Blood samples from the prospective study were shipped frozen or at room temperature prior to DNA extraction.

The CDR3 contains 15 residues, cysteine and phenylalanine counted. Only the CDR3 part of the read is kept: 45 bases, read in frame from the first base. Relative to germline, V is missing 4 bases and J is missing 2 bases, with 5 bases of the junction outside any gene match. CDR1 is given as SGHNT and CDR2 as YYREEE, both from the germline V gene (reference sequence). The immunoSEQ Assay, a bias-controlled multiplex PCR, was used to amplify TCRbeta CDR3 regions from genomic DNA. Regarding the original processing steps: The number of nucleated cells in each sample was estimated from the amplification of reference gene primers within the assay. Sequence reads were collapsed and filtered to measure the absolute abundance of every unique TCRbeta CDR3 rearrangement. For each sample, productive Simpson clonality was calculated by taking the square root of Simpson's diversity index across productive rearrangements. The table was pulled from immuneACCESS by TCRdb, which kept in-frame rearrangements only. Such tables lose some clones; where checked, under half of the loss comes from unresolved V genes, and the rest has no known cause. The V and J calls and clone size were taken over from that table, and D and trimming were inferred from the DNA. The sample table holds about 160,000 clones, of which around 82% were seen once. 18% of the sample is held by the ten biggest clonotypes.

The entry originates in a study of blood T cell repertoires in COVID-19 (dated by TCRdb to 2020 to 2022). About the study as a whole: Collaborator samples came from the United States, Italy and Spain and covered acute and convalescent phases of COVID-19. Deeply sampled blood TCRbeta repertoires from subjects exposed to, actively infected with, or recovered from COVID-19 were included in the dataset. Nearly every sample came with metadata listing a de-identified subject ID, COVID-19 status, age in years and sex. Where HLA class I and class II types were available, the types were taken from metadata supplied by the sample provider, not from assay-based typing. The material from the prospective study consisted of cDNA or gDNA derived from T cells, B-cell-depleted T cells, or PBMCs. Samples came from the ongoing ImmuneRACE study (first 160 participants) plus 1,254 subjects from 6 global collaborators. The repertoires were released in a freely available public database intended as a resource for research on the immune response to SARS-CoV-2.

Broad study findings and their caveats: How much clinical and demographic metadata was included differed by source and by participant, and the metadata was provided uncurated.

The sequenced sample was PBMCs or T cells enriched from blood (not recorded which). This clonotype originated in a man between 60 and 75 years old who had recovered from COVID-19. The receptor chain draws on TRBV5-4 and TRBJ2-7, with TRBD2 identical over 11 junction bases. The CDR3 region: CASSARTSGPYEQYF. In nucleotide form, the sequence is TGTGCCAGCAGCGCCAGGACTAGCGGGCCCTACGAGCAGTACTTC. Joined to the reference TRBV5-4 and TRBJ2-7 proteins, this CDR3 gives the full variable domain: ETGVTQSPTHLIKTRGQQVTLRCSSQSGHNTVSWYQQALGQGPQFIFQYYREEENGRGNFPPRFSGLQFPNYSSELNVNALELDDSALYLCASSARTSGPYEQYFGPGTRLTVT.